Here is one T cell receptor beta chain with its context. Antigen specificity is unknown. The assay was immunoSEQ multiplex PCR, and TCRdb's table has in-frame clones only and misses some. The sample yields 130,000 to 150,000 clones, around 90% seen once. With 9 bases removed from V and 2 bases from J, the gap between germline ends came to 11 bases. This CDR3 spans 13 amino acids. Germline CDR1 is LGHNA and CDR2 is YNFKEQ. This sample stems from a study of T cell responses to AZD1222 COVID-19 vaccine. The study's findings and limits: The peak T cell response came first, and repertoires were sampled only after it.

This TCR was recovered from an adult in good health. V usage is TRBV4-2 and J usage is TRBJ1-5; a weak D match, TRBD1 (6 bases). Here the sequenced sample was peripheral blood, taken on day 0 of AZD1222 vaccination. CDR3 amino acids: CARVKGGNQPQHF. Here the CDR3 DNA reads TGTGCCAGAGTTAAGGGGGGCAATCAGCCCCAGCATTTT.